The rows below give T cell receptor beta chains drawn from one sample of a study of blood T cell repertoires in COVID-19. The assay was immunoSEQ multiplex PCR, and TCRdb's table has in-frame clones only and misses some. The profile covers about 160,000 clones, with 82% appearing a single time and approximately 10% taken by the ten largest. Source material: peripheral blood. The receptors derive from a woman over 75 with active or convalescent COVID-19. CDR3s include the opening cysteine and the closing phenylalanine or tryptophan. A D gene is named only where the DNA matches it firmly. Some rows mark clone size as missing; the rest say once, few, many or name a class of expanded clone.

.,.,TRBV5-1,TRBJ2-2,CASSLGPGDTGELFF,TGCGCCAGCAGCTTGGGGCCAGGGGACACCGGGGAGCTGTTTTTT
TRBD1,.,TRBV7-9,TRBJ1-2,CASSFSGQGTGYTF,TGTGCCAGCAGCTTTTCGGGACAGGGGACCGGCTACACCTTC
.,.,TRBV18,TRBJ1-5,CASSPGGGINQPQHF,TGTGCCAGCTCACCAGGCGGCGGGATCAATCAGCCCCAGCATTTT
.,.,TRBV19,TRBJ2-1,CASSKIGMRPLGEQFF,TGTGCCAGTAGTAAAATCGGGATGCGTCCCCTTGGTGAGCAGTTCTTC
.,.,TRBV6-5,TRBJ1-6,CASSYDAGTINSPLHF,TGTGCCAGCAGTTACGACGCCGGGACTATCAATTCACCCCTCCACTTT
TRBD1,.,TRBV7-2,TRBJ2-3,CASSRPQGGTDTQYF,TGTGCCAGCAGCCGCCCCCAGGGGGGCACAGATACGCAGTATTTT
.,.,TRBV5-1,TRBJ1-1,CASSLLGQQNTEAFF,TGCGCCAGCAGCTTGTTGGGGCAGCAGAACACTGAAGCTTTCTTT
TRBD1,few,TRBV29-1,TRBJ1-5,CSVSGTSGGVDNQPQHF,TGCAGCGTTTCGGGGACGTCAGGGGGAGTCGACAATCAGCCCCAGCATTTT
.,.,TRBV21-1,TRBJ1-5,CASLSLYRGYSNQPQHF,TGTGCCAGCCTCAGTTTATACAGGGGGTATAGCAATCAGCCCCAGCATTTT
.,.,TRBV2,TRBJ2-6,CASSEGAGLAGANVLTF,TGTGCCAGCAGTGAAGGGGCGGGACTGGCTGGGGCCAACGTCCTGACTTTC
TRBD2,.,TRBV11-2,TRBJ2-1,CASTRTGTSGSYNEQFF,TGTGCCAGCACCCGAACCGGGACTAGCGGCTCCTACAATGAGCAGTTCTTC
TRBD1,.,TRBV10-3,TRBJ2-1,CAINPGTGVVDGQFF,TGTGCCATCAACCCCGGGACAGGGGTAGTCGATGGGCAGTTCTTC
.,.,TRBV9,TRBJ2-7,CASSVGPGASYEQYF,TGTGCCAGCAGCGTAGGCCCAGGGGCCTCCTACGAGCAGTACTTC
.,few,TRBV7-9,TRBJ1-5,CASSQSGGNQPQHF,TGTGCCAGCAGCCAATCGGGGGGCAATCAGCCCCAGCATTTT
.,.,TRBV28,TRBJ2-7,CASIAARSYEQYF,TGTGCCAGCATCGCTGCCAGGTCCTACGAGCAGTACTTC
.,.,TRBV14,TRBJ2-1,CASSQLWPSYNEQFF,TGTGCCAGCAGCCAACTGTGGCCCTCCTACAATGAGCAGTTCTTC
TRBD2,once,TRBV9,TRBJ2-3,CASSSGLAIFTDTQYF,TGTGCCAGCAGCTCGGGACTAGCGATCTTCACAGATACGCAGTATTTT
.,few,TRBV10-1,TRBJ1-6,CASNGGPRSPLHF,TGCGCCAGCAACGGGGGGCCGAGATCACCCCTCCACTTT
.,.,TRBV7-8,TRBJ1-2,CASSLAKMNYGYTF,TGTGCCAGCAGCCTGGCAAAGATGAACTATGGCTACACCTTC
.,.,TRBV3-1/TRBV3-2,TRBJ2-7,CASSHSRDNEQYF,TGTGCCAGCAGCCACAGCCGGGACAACGAGCAGTACTTC
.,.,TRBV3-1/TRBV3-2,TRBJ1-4,CASSQEPGGFRTNEKLFF,TGTGCCAGCAGCCAAGAACCCGGGGGATTTCGGACTAATGAAAAACTGTTTTTT
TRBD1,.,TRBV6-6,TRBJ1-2,CASTKRQGGYGYTF,TGTGCCAGCACAAAAAGACAGGGCGGCTATGGCTACACCTTC
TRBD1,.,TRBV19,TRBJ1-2,CASSDRGLGYGYTF,TGTGCCAGTAGTGACAGGGGGCTAGGCTATGGCTACACCTTC
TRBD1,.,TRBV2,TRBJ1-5,CASSPSRDRGNQPQHF,TGTGCCAGCAGTCCATCCCGGGACAGGGGTAATCAGCCCCAGCATTTT
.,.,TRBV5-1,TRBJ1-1,CASSEGTNTEAFF,TGCGCCAGCAGCGAAGGGACAAACACTGAAGCTTTCTTT
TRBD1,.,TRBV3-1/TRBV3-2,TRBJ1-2,CASGGTGRVSGYTF,TGTGCCAGCGGCGGGACAGGACGGGTGTCTGGCTACACCTTC
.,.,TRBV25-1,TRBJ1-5,CASNRADQPQHF,TGTGCCAGCAACAGGGCGGATCAGCCCCAGCATTTT
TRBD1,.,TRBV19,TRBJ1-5,CASKIQGGWHGSNQPQHF,TGTGCCAGTAAAATACAGGGGGGATGGCATGGTAGCAATCAGCCCCAGCATTTT
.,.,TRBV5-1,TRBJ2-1,CASSLGRIGLRYNEQFF,TGCGCCAGCAGCTTGGGTCGCATAGGACTCCGATACAATGAGCAGTTCTTC
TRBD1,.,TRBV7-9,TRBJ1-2,CASSYDRGSGYTF,TGTGCCAGCAGCTACGACAGGGGCAGTGGCTACACCTTC
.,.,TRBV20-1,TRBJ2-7,CSASRTGNYEQYF,TGCAGTGCTAGTCGAACCGGGAACTACGAGCAGTACTTC
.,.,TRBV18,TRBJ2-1,CASSPASGAYNEQFF,TGTGCCAGCTCACCAGCCTCCGGGGCCTACAATGAGCAGTTCTTC
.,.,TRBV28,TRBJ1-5,CASGKRLGNQPQHF,TGTGCCAGCGGAAAGAGACTGGGCAATCAGCCCCAGCATTTT
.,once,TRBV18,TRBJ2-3,CASSHRQGPVEDTQYF,TGTGCCAGCTCTCATCGCCAAGGCCCCGTGGAGGATACGCAGTATTTT
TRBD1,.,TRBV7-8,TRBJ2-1,CASSFTQGAAYNEQFF,TGTGCCAGCAGCTTCACTCAGGGGGCGGCCTACAATGAGCAGTTCTTC
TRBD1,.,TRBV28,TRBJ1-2,CASSPGQFYGYTF,TGTGCCAGCAGCCCGGGACAGTTCTATGGCTACACCTTC
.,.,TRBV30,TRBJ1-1,CAWSAGTQNIEAFF,TGTGCCTGGAGTGCCGGGACACAAAATATTGAAGCTTTCTTT
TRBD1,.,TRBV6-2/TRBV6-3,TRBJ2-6,CASSSGQGRSGANVLTF,TGTGCCAGCAGTTCCGGACAGGGGAGGTCTGGGGCCAACGTCCTGACTTTC
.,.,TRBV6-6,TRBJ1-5,CASRDDSTQPQHF,TGTGCCAGCAGGGACGACAGCACCCAGCCCCAGCATTTT
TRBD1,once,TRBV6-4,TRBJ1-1,CASSVNRGSNTEAFF,TGTGCCAGCAGTGTAAACAGGGGTTCGAACACTGAAGCTTTCTTT
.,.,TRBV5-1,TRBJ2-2,CASSQRHGGGTGELFF,TGCGCCAGCAGCCAGCGACATGGAGGAGGAACCGGGGAGCTGTTTTTT
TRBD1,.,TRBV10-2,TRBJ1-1,CASISRQGYHTEAFF,TGCGCCAGCATCAGCCGACAGGGTTATCACACTGAAGCTTTCTTT
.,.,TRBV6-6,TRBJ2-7,CASSRAGTESYEQYF,TGTGCCAGCAGTCGCGCCGGGACTGAGAGTTACGAGCAGTACTTC
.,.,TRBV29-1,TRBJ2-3,CSASRDTDTQYF,TGCAGCGCTTCGAGAGACACAGATACGCAGTATTTT
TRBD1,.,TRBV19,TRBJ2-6,CASSRNTGVGANVLTF,TGTGCCAGTAGTCGAAACACAGGGGTAGGGGCCAACGTCCTGACTTTC
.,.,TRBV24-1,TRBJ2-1,CATSEWGYEQFF,TGTGCCACCAGTGAGTGGGGCTATGAGCAGTTCTTC
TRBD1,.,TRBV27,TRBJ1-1,CASSSPRHRGTEAFF,TGTGCCAGCAGCTCCCCCCGCCACAGGGGTACTGAAGCTTTCTTT